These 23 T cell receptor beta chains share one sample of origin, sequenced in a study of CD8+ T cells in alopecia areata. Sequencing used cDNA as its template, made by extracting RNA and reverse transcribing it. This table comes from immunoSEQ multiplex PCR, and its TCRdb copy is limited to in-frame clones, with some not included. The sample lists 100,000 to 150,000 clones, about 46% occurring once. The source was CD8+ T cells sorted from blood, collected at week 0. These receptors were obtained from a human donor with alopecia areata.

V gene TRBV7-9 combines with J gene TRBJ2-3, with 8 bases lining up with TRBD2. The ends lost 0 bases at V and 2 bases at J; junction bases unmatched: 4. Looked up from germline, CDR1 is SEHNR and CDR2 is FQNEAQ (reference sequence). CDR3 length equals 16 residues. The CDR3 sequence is CASSLAIAGPTDTQYF. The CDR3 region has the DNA TGTGCCAGCAGCTTAGCGATAGCGGGGCCCACAGATACGCAGTATTTT.

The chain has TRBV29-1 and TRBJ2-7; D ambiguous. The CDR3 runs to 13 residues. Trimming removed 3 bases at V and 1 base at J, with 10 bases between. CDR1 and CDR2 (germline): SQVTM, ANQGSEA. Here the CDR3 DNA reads TGCAGCGTTGATCTAGGACGGTCCTACGAGCAGTACTTC. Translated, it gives CSVDLGRSYEQYF.

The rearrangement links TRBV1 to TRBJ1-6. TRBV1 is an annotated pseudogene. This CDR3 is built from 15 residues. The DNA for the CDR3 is TGCACCAGCAGCCTCCCCGGGATCTGTAATTCACCCCTCCACTTT. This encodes CTSSLPGICNSPLHF.

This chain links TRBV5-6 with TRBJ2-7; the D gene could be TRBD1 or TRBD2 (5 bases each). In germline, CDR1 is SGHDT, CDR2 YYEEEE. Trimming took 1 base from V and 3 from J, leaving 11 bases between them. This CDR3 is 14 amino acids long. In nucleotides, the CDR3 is TGTGCCAGCAGCTTGTGGGACGCCGACTACGAGCAGTACTTC. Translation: CASSLWDADYEQYF.

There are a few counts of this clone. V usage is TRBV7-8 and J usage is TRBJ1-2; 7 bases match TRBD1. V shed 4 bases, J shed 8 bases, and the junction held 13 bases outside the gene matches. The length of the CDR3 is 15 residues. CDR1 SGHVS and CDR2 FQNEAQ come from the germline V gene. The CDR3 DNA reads TGTGCCAGCAGCTCCCAGACAGGGACCGCGGGAGGCTACACCTTC. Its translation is CASSSQTGTAGGYTF. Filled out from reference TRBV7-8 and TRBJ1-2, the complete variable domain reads GAGVSQSPRYKVAKRGQDVALRCDPISGHVSLFWYQQALGQGPEFLTYFQNEAQLDKSGLPSDRFFAERPEGSVSTLKIQRTQQEDSAVYLCASSSQTGTAGGYTFGSGTRLTVV.

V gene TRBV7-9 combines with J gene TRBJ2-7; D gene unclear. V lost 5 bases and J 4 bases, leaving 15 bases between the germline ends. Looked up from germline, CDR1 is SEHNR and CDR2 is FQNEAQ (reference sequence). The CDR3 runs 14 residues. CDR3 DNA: TGTGCCAGCAGCCACCCCCCGGTAGTGTACGAGCAGTACTTC. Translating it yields CASSHPPVVYEQYF.

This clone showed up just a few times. CDR3 nucleotide sequence: TGCAGCGTCGTCGGGGCCGGGACAGCTCAAAATTTCTATGGCTACACCTTC. Translating it yields CSVVGAGTAQNFYGYTF. The chain couples TRBV29-1 to TRBJ1-2, with TRBD1 matching 7 bases. The length of the CDR3 is 17 residues. Germline V CDR1 and CDR2: SQVTM, ANQGSEA. Germline trimming cut 6 bases from V and 4 bases from J; bases unmatched to any gene: 20.

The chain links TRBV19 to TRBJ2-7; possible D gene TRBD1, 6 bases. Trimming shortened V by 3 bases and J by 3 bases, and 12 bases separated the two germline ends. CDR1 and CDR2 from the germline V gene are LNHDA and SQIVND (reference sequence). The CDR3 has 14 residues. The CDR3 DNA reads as TGTGCCAGTAGTATCAGGGACACAGGCTACGAGCAGTACTTC. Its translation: CASSIRDTGYEQYF.

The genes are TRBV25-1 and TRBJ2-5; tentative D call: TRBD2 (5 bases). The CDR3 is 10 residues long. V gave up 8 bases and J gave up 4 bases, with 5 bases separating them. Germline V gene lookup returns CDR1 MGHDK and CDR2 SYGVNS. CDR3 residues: CASAGETQYF. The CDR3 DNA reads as TGTGCCAGCGCGGGAGAGACCCAGTACTTC.

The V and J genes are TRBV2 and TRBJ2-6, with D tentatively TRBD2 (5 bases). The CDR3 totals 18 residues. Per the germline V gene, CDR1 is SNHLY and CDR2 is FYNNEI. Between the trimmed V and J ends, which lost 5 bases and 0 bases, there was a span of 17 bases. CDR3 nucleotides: TGTGCCAGCAGTCCTGTTCGGGGTTCCAGCTCTGGGGCCAACGTCCTGACTTTC. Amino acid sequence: CASSPVRGSSSGANVLTF.

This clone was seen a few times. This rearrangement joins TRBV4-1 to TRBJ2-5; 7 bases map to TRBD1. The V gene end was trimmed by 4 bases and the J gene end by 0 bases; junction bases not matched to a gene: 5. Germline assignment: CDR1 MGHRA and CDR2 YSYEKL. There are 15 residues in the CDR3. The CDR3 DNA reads TGCGCCAGCAGCCTAAAGACAGGGTACCAAGAGACCCAGTACTTC. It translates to CASSLKTGYQETQYF.

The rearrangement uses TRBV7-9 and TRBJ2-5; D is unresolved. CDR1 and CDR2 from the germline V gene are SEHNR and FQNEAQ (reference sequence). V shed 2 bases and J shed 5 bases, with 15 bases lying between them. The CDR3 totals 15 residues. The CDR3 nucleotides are TGTGCCAGCAGCTTATACACAGAATCGGTGGAGACCCAGTACTTC. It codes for CASSLYTESVETQYF.

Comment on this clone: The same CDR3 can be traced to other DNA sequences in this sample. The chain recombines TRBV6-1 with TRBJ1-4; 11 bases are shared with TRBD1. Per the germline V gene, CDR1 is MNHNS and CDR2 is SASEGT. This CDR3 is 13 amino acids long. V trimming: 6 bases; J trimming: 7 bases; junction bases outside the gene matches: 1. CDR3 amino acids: CASRGTGGEKLFF. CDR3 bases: TGTGCCAGCAGAGGGACAGGGGGTGAAAAACTGTTTTTT.

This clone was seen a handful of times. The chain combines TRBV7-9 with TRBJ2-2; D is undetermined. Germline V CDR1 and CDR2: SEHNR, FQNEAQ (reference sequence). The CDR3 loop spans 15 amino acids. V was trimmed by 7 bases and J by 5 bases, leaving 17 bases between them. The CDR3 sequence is CASTRATVLTGELFF. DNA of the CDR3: TGTGCCAGCACAAGGGCAACAGTCCTTACCGGGGAGCTGTTTTTT.

The CDR3 DNA sequence: TGTGCCAGCAGCCAGGGGAGGGCCTACGAGCAGTACTTC. This sequence encodes CASSQGRAYEQYF. This chain joins TRBV4-2 and TRBJ2-7; 7 bases line up with TRBD2. CDR1 is LGHNA and CDR2 is YNFKEQ in the germline V gene. V dropped 3 bases and J dropped 2; count of bases not matched to a gene: 1. The CDR3 totals 13 residues.

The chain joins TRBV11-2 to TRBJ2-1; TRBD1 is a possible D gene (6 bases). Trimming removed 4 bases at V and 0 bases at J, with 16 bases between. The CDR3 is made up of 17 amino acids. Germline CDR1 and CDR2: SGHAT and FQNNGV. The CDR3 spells CASSSQPQGSSYNEQFF. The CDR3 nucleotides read TGTGCCAGCAGCTCCCAACCACAGGGTAGCTCCTACAATGAGCAGTTCTTC.

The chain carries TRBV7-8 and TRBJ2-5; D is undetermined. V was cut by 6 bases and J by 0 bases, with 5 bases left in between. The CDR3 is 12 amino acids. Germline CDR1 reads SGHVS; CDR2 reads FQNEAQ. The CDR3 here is CASSGNQETQYF. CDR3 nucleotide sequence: TGTGCCAGCAGTGGAAACCAAGAGACCCAGTACTTC.

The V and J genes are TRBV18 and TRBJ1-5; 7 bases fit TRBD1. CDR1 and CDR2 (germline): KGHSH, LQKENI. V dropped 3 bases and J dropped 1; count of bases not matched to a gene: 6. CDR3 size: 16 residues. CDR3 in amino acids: CASSPALTGSNQPQHF. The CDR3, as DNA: TGTGCCAGCTCACCTGCCCTGACAGGGAGCAATCAGCCCCAGCATTTT.

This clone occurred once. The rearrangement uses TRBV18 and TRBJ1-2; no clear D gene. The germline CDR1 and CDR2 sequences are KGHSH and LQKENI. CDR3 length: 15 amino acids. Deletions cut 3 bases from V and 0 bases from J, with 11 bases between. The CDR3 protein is CASSPLQETNYGYTF. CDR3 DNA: TGTGCCAGCTCACCTTTGCAGGAAACTAACTATGGCTACACCTTC.

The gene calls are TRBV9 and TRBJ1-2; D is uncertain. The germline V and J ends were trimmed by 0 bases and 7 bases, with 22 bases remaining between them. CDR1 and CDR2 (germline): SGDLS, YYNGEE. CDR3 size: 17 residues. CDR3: CASSVDGDVPLSGGYTF. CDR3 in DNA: TGTGCCAGCAGCGTAGACGGGGATGTCCCTCTAAGTGGTGGCTACACCTTC.

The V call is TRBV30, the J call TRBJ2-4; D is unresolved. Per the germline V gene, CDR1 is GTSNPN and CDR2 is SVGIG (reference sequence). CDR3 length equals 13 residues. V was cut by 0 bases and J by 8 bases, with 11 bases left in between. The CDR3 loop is CAWSVGLPDIQYF. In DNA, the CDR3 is TGTGCCTGGAGTGTTGGGCTTCCGGACATTCAGTACTTC.

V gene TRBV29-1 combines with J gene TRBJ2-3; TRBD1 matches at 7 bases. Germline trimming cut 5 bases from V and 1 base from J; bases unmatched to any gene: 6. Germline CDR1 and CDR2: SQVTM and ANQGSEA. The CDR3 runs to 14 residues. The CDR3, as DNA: TGCAGCGTTCCGGGACAGCCCCGCACAGATACGCAGTATTTT. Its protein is CSVPGQPRTDTQYF.

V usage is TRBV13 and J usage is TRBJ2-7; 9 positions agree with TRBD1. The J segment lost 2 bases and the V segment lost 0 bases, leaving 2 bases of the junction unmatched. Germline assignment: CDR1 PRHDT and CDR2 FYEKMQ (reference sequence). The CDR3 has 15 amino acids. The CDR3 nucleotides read TGTGCCAGCAGCTTAGGGGGACAGGGTACCTACGAGCAGTACTTC. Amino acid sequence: CASSLGGQGTYEQYF. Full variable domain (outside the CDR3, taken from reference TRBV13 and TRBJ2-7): AAGVIQSPRHLIKEKRETATLKCYPIPRHDTVYWYQQGPGQDPQFLISFYEKMQSDKGSIPDRFSAQQFSDYHSELNMSSLELGDSALYFCASSLGGQGTYEQYFGPGTRLTVT.